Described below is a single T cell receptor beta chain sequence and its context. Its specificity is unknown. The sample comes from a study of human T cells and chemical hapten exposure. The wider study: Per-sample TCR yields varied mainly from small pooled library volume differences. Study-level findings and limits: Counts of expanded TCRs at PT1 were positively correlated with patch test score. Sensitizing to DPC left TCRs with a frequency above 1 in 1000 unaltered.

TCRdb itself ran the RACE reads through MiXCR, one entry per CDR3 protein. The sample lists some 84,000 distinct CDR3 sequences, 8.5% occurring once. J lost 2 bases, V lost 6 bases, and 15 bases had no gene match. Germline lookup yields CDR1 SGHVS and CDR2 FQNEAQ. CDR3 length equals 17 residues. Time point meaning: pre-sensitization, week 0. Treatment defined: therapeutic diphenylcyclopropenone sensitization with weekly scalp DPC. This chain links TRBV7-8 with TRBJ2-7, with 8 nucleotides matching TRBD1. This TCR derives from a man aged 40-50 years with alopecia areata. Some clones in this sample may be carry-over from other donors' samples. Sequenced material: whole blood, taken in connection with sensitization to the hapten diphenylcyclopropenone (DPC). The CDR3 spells CASSQTTGQGNTYEQYF. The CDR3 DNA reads TGTGCCAGCAGTCAAACCACCGGACAGGGAAACACCTACGAGCAGTACTTC.